Listed here are 21 T cell receptor beta chains from one sample, sequenced in a study of identical twins. TCRdb re-called the 5' RACE reads with MiXCR, one entry per CDR3 protein. Counted here are hundreds of thousands of distinct CDR3 sequences, approximately 6% occurring once; the ten biggest clones make up 1.5% to 2%. Sequencing was carried out using naive T cells sorted from blood. The receptors derive from a man aged 18 to 30 in good health.

For this clonotype: A much larger clone differs from this one at a single base, so this may be a read error. This chain joins TRBV20-1 and TRBJ2-3, with D maybe TRBD2 (7 bases). The CDR3 consists of 15 residues. Looked up from germline, CDR1 is DFQATT and CDR2 is SNEGSKA (reference sequence). CDR3 DNA: TGCAGTGCCGACAAGAGTGGCGGGGGCACAGATACGCAGGATTTT. The encoded protein is CSADKSGGGTDTQDF.

This clonotype was observed at least ten times. The chain has TRBV4-1 and TRBJ2-1; 8 bases align to TRBD2. Germline CDR1 and CDR2: MGHRA and YSYEKL. The CDR3 consists of 16 residues. V lost 4 bases, J lost 1 base, and 6 bases stayed unmatched. The CDR3 region has the DNA TGCGCCAGCAGCCCATCTTTAGCGGGGTCCTACAATGAGCAGTTCTTC. It yields the protein CASSPSLAGSYNEQFF.

This clonotype was counted a few times. This chain connects TRBV9 to TRBJ2-1, with 7 nucleotides matching TRBD2. The CDR3 consists of 14 residues. J lost 10 bases, V lost 3 bases, and 10 bases had no gene match. Per the germline V gene, CDR1 is SGDLS and CDR2 is YYNGEE. The CDR3 protein is CASSGSTPGGEQFF. The CDR3 DNA follows: TGTGCCAGCAGCGGGTCAACCCCCGGGGGGGAGCAGTTCTTC.

Many counts were recorded for this clonotype. The rearrangement joins TRBV12-3 or TRBV12-4 to TRBJ2-1; D gene ambiguous. With 5 bases removed from V and 4 bases from J, the gap between germline ends came to 12 bases. There are 14 residues in the CDR3. CDR3 sequence: CASSTLTQYNEQFF. The CDR3 DNA is TGTGCCAGCAGTACCCTGACCCAGTACAATGAGCAGTTCTTC.

The chain employs TRBV27 and TRBJ1-4, with 9 bases that match TRBD1. V was pared by 7 bases and J by 5 bases, with 5 bases of the junction left unmatched. CDR3 length equals 14 residues. The germline V gene encodes CDR1 MNHEY and CDR2 SMNVEV (reference sequence). As DNA, the CDR3 is TGTGCCAGCACCGGGACAGGGAGGAATGAAAAACTGTTTTTT. Translation: CASTGTGRNEKLFF.

The gene calls are TRBV4-2 and TRBJ2-5; TRBD2 aligns across 9 bases. CDR3 length: 18 residues. The J segment lost 5 bases and the V segment lost 4 bases, leaving 17 bases of the junction unmatched. The germline V gene has CDR1 LGHNA and CDR2 YNFKEQ. The CDR3 is CASSPTGTSNRGRETQYF. CDR3 coding DNA: TGTGCCAGCAGCCCGACCGGGACTAGCAATAGGGGACGGGAGACCCAGTACTTC.

V and J are TRBV6-1 and TRBJ2-2; 8 bases line up with TRBD1. The germline V gene has CDR1 MNHNS and CDR2 SASEGT. V shed 5 bases and J 7 bases; nucleotides not matched to a gene: 9. The CDR3 sequence is 15 residues long. This CDR3 reads CASSPGQGTVGELFF. As DNA, the CDR3 is TGTGCCAGCAGTCCCGGACAGGGAACGGTCGGGGAGCTGTTTTTT.

This clonotype was counted only a few times. CDR3 DNA sequence: TGTGCCAGCAGCGGGGACCGAACCAATGAAGCTTTCTTT. Its translation: CASSGDRTNEAFF. The J gene is TRBJ1-1, the V gene TRBV3-1, with D perhaps TRBD1 (5 bases). From germline, CDR1 is LGHDT and CDR2 YNNKEL (reference sequence). The CDR3 sequence is 13 residues long. Deletions cut 5 bases from V and 7 bases from J, with 14 bases between.

This clonotype showed up just a few times. The V call is TRBV4-1, the J call TRBJ2-3, with 7 bases fitting TRBD2. There are 17 residues in the CDR3. Germline CDR1 is MGHRA and CDR2 is YSYEKL. Trimming removed 3 bases from V and 6 bases from J; junction bases left unmatched: 15. The CDR3 DNA reads as TGCGCCAGCAGCCAGGGTGTGGCGGGAGCCCTTGGGGATACGCAGTATTTT. This translates into CASSQGVAGALGDTQYF.

This clonotype was seen ten or more times. The rearrangement joins TRBV28 to TRBJ2-1; D perhaps matches TRBD2 (6 bases). V was shortened by 5 bases and J by 2 bases, with 13 bases between the two germline ends. The germline CDR1 and CDR2 sequences are MDHEN and SYDVKM. The length of the CDR3 is 15 residues. CDR3 region: CASSPSRGPYNEQFF. The CDR3 DNA is TGTGCCAGCAGTCCCTCGCGGGGACCCTACAATGAGCAGTTCTTC. Complete variable domain (other parts from reference TRBV28 and TRBJ2-1): DVKVTQSSRYLVKRTGEKVFLECVQDMDHENMFWYRQDPGLGLRLIYFSYDVKMKEKGDIPEGYSVSREKKERFSLILESASTNQTSMYLCASSPSRGPYNEQFFGPGTRLTVL.

This clonotype has more than one count but fewer than ten. The rearrangement links TRBV7-7 to TRBJ2-1, with 13 bases aligning to TRBD2. The CDR3 contains 17 residues. Germline V gene data show CDR1 as SSHAT and CDR2 as FNYEAQ (reference sequence). The trim removed 2 bases at V and 7 bases at J, leaving 8 bases unmatched. CDR3 nucleotide sequence: TGTGCCAGCAGCTTAACGGACCCGGGACTAGCGGGAAATGAGCAGTTCTTC. Its protein is CASSLTDPGLAGNEQFF.

This clonotype was seen ten or more times. V gene TRBV6-1 combines with J gene TRBJ1-1, with 8 positions matching TRBD1. V shed 6 bases, J shed 2 bases, and the junction held 8 bases outside the gene matches. Germline V gives CDR1 MNHNS, CDR2 SASEGT. There are 15 residues in the CDR3. The CDR3 loop reads CASSRQGIGNTEAFF. CDR3 DNA sequence: TGTGCCAGCAGCCGACAGGGGATCGGAAACACTGAAGCTTTCTTT.

This clonotype was recorded many times. The chain combines TRBV14 with TRBJ2-1; D is uncertain. Germline V gives CDR1 SGHDN, CDR2 FVKESK. The CDR3 totals 13 residues. V lost 4 bases and J lost 1, with 5 bases in between. The CDR3 loop is CASSPVSYNEQFF. CDR3 bases: TGTGCCAGCAGCCCCGTTTCCTACAATGAGCAGTTCTTC.

This clonotype was detected ten times or more. In nucleotides, the CDR3 is TGTGCCAGCAGGGAATCCTATAATTCACCCCTCCACTTT. Its protein product is CASRESYNSPLHF. The chain recombines TRBV6-6 with TRBJ1-6, with D unresolved. V shed 6 bases and J shed 1 base, with 4 bases lying between them. This CDR3 is built from 13 residues. The V gene's germline CDR1 is MNHNY and CDR2 SVGAGI (reference sequence).

This clonotype has ten or more counts. The chain couples TRBV10-2 to TRBJ2-7; possibly TRBD1 for D (6 bases). This CDR3 contains 14 residues. Between the trimmed V and J ends, which lost 4 bases and 2 bases, there was a span of 12 bases. Germline V gene lookup returns CDR1 WSHSY and CDR2 SAAADI. Here the CDR3 reads CASSVPGQAYEQYF. Here the CDR3 DNA reads TGCGCCAGCAGTGTACCGGGACAAGCCTACGAGCAGTACTTC.

In its sample, this clonotype was seen many times. V is TRBV5-6 and J is TRBJ2-1; weak D call: TRBD1 (5 bases). The germline CDR1 and CDR2 sequences are SGHDT and YYEEEE. Trimming left V 4 bases short and J 8 bases short, with 13 bases between. The CDR3 totals 13 residues. The CDR3 DNA follows: TGTGCCAGCAGCCCCGGATCCAGGGATGAGCAGTTCTTC. Its protein is CASSPGSRDEQFF. Supplemented by reference TRBV5-6 and TRBJ2-1, the full variable domain reads DAGVTQSPTHLIKTRGQQVTLRCSPKSGHDTVSWYQQALGQGPQFIFQYYEEEERQRGNFPDRFSGHQFPNYSSELNVNALLLGDSALYLCASSPGSRDEQFFGPGTRLTVL.

This clonotype has ten or more counts. The chain uses TRBV6-1 and TRBJ2-3; D may match TRBD1 or TRBD2 (5 bases each). The CDR3 has 14 amino acids. V lost 9 bases to trimming and J lost 1 base, with 14 bases between them. Germline loops: CDR1 MNHNS, CDR2 SASEGT. The DNA of the CDR3 is TGTGCCAGTCGCCGGGGACGGGGCACAGATACGCAGTATTTT. Translation gives CASRRGRGTDTQYF.

Many counts were recorded for this clonotype. V usage is TRBV29-1 and J usage is TRBJ2-7; D not resolved. Germline V CDR1 and CDR2: SQVTM, ANQGSEA. CDR3 length equals 12 residues. Trimming left V 6 bases short and J 6 bases short, with 15 bases between. CDR3 region: CSVVDQALEQYF. In nucleotides, the CDR3 is TGCAGCGTCGTCGACCAAGCCCTCGAGCAGTACTTC.

This clonotype was detected many times. The chain carries TRBV27 and TRBJ2-1, with 16 bases aligning to TRBD2. The ends lost 6 bases at V and 5 bases at J; junction bases unmatched: 4. Germline V gene sequence: CDR1 MNHEY, CDR2 SMNVEV (reference sequence). This CDR3 contains 16 residues. The CDR3 protein is CASRGLAGGHNNEQFF. The CDR3 nucleotides read TGTGCCAGCAGGGGACTAGCGGGAGGGCACAACAATGAGCAGTTCTTC.

The chain carries TRBV25-1 and TRBJ1-1; D call uncertain. The CDR3 loop spans 15 amino acids. Germline CDR1 reads MGHDK; CDR2 reads SYGVNS. The V end lost 0 bases, the J end lost 3 bases, and 11 bases lay between the germline ends. The chain's CDR3 is CASSEYKPGYTEAFF. DNA of the CDR3: TGTGCCAGCAGTGAATATAAACCGGGGTACACTGAAGCTTTCTTT.

For this clonotype: This could be a read error, since a much larger clone is one nucleotide away. The CDR3, as DNA: TGTGCCGGCAGTGGGGGAGGCGGGACAGGGTTACACGAGCAGTACTTC. Translating gives CAGSGGGGTGLHEQYF. The J gene is TRBJ2-7, the V gene TRBV9, with 9 bases aligning to TRBD1. From germline, CDR1 is SGDLS and CDR2 YYNGEE. This CDR3 contains 16 residues. The variable domain in full, with the rest retrieved from reference TRBV9 and TRBJ2-7, is DSGVTQTPKHLITATGQRVTLRCSPRSGDLSVYWYQQSLDQGLQFLIQYYNGEERAKGNILERFSAQQFPDLHSELNLSSLELGDSALYFCAGSGGGGTGLHEQYFGPGTRLTVT.